This TCR beta chain comes out of a study of shared clonotypes between healthy human individuals. Findings and caveats of the study: A reduction in generation probabilities was seen for non-shared clonotypes relative to those shared by all four donors.

V shed 0 bases and J 5 bases; nucleotides not matched to a gene: 5. The germline V gene has CDR1 KGHSH and CDR2 LQKENI. The CDR3 is 17 amino acids. Repertoires were generated with immunoSEQ multiplex PCR, while TCRdb's copy carries only in-frame clones and drops some. In the table there are roughly 2.2 million clones, approximately 95% of which are singletons. In regard to this clone: Its antigen is not known.

Sequencing was performed on naive CD4+ T cells from PBMCs. Noted subset: CD45RA+ positively selected. The chain employs TRBV18 and TRBJ2-7; the match to TRBD2 covers 15 bases. This receptor was obtained from a man younger than 30 in good health. Some clones in this sample may be carry-over from other donors' samples. CDR3 DNA: TGTGCCAGCTCACCACCTGGGGGACTAGCGGGAGGTAACGAGCAGTACTTC. Its translation: CASSPPGGLAGGNEQYF.